This TCR beta chain was retrieved from a study of cytomegalovirus exposure and HLA in healthy donors. Study-wide results and caveats: Owing to their indistinguishability, certain V segments, notably TRBV6-2 and TRBV6-3, were excluded. HLA alleles showed associations with around 15,000 TCR beta sequences in a later analysis, at a 0.05 false discovery rate. Cytomegalovirus status, reportedly, was diagnosed with high specificity and sensitivity by the classifier.

Both 60 Vbeta primers and 13 Jbeta primers went into the PCR. Clones were read by immunoSEQ multiplex PCR, and TCRdb kept only the in-frame ones, dropping some. The data show 150,000 to 250,000 clones, with around 74% seen just once and roughly 1.4% held by the top ten. Note on this clone: Its specificity is not known.

This CDR3 spans 11 amino acids. Looked up from germline, CDR1 is MNHEY and CDR2 is SMNVEV (reference sequence). Deletions cut 8 bases from V and 2 bases from J, with 7 bases between. The chain recombines TRBV27 with TRBJ2-7; D perhaps matches TRBD2 (6 bases). Sequenced: PBMCs. The clonotype originates from a girl aged 10 to 17 in good health and CMV-seropositive. CDR3 in amino acids: CASRGAYEQYF. In DNA form, the CDR3 reads TGTGCCAGCCGCGGGGCCTACGAGCAGTACTTC.